The T cell receptor beta chain under discussion was sequenced for a study of beta chain features in type 1 diabetes (dated by TCRdb to between 2018 and 2020). With regard to the full study: Patients and healthy donors did not differ in mean age, gender distribution, total cell number or subset yield. A total of about 100,000,000 sorted cells were examined across all samples, and RNA yield correlated strongly with the number of cells per subset. In the study, recently diagnosed type 1 diabetes patients and matched healthy donors were compared on the TCRB repertoires of their sorted circulating CD4+ T cell subsets. Regulatory and stem cell-like memory subsets were obtained from only 8 patients and roughly eight healthy donors, while naive and central memory subsets were obtained from all 28 donors. What the study reported, not specific to this receptor: Because cDNA was sequenced instead of genomic DNA, highly expressing activated cells could be over-represented, though the groups showed no difference in activation or CD3 levels. HLA sub-analyses involved small numbers of individuals, so any influence of HLA type on TCRB rearrangement remained unresolved. Naive, central memory and regulatory TCRB repertoires appeared to be more similar among patients than among healthy donors. Patients with type 1 diabetes made fewer insertions and deleted more nucleotides at VDJ recombination sites, implying thymic rearrangement abnormalities. PCR might favor shorter templates, but patient and control samples were amplified and corrected together, so any skew would affect both groups equally. Type 1 diabetes patients showed a moderate but significant shortening of TCRB CDR3 length in all four CD4+ subsets.

The entire isolated RNA was reverse transcribed using the High Capacity cDNA Reverse Transcription Kit, and thus expressed TCRB transcripts were sequenced. Deep immunoSEQ sequencing was applied to naive, central memory and regulatory T cell samples, giving an average of approximately 4 million total reads per sample. Sorted cells were lysed in RLT buffer, and RNA was extracted using DNase-treated RNeasy Micro or Mini kits according to cell number. Each cell subset was processed on its own to prevent cross-contamination, while patient and healthy donor samples were processed together. The immunoSEQ multiplex PCR was used to amplify TCRB sequences from cDNA, generating 87-bp fragments that spanned the CDR3 region. Sequencing of the amplicons was performed on the Illumina HiSeq platform. On the authors' methods: PCR bias was computationally corrected using synthetic template baselines, reads within Hamming distance 2 were collapsed, and singletons that could not be merged were discarded. By aligning reads against IMGT, V, D and J genes, CDR3 length, and insertions or deletions at six rearrangement sites were assigned. Within each subset, clonotype counts were normalized to sorted cell number, and only after that were true diversity and Gini coefficients computed with the tcR R package. The overlap coefficient, calculated on TCRB nucleotide sequences, was used to measure repertoire sharing. Out-of-frame TCRB sequences from naive cells were analyzed as a proxy for the pre-selection repertoire. TCRdb's version of the immuneACCESS table is confined to in-frame rearrangements and falls short of the full clone set. An unresolved V gene accounts for under half of the shortfall where checked; the remainder is of unknown origin. V, J and clone size are taken as reported in that table, and D and trimming were inferred from the DNA itself. The sample contains some 350,000 clones, 13% of them found a single time. The top ten clones comprise 0.015% of the sample.

In its sample, this clone was seen a few times. Its antigen is currently not known. No base-level quality is on record; no much larger clone is a single base apart. Each donor gave one peripheral blood draw, averaging approximately 110 mL, which was collected into heparinised tubes. A BD FACSAria II was used to sort naive, central memory, regulatory and stem cell-like memory CD4+ T cells with a panel that included CD45RO, CCR7, CD25, CD127, CD95 and CD27. Purity was above 95% for every sorted population. Right away, PBMCs were isolated by Lymphoprep density gradient centrifugation and were stained directly, with no culture step. To minimize batch effects, samples were stained and sorted in pairs, one healthy donor with one patient per experiment. The CDR3 runs 15 residues from the cysteine to the phenylalanine. Only CDR3 DNA is held: 45 bases, read in frame from base 1. CDR1 and CDR2 are drawn from the germline V gene (reference sequence): SGHNT, YYREEE. Compared with germline, V lacks 6 bases and J lacks 1 base; bases without a gene match: 8.

The V and J segments used are TRBV5-4 and TRBJ2-5, with TRBD2 identical over 8 junction bases. Sequenced input: naive CD4+ T cells from blood. The cell subset or site label for this specimen denotes: true naive CD4+ T cells. This clonotype was obtained from a woman younger than 30 with type 1 diabetes. Read as DNA, the sequence is TGTGCCAGCAACAACGGGGGGGATCGCCAAGAGACCCAGTACTTC. Its protein product is CASNNGGDRQETQYF.